The entry that follows covers one TCR beta chain sequence. These data belong to a study of blood T cells in healthy people across ages. The second PCR ran about 6 to 12 cycles with a sample-barcoded 5' primer and J-beta primers. TCRdb analysed the 5' RACE reads with MiXCR anew, one entry per CDR3 protein. The table shows roughly 2 million distinct CDR3 sequences, with 40% to 55% occurring only once. With 5 bases clipped from V and 2 bases from J, the junction kept 2 bases outside the gene matches. Germline-derived CDR1 and CDR2 are MNHEY and SMNVEV (reference sequence). CDR3 size: 14 residues. This chain connects TRBV27 to TRBJ2-7; 11 nucleotides align to TRBD2. The specimen sequenced was blood. This sequence originates from a woman aged 40 to 50 in good health. CDR3 sequence reads: CASSISGGAYEQYF. CDR3 sequence (DNA): TGTGCCAGCAGTATTAGCGGGGGGGCCTACGAGCAGTACTTC.